These 13 T cell receptor beta chains were sequenced from one sample in a study of beta chain features in type 1 diabetes. Since all of the isolated RNA was reverse transcribed, expressed TCRB transcripts were what got sequenced. The repertoire was sequenced with immunoSEQ multiplex PCR; TCRdb's copy has only in-frame clones and lacks some. The data contain 110,000 or so clones, almost 40% of them singletons. What was sequenced was stem cell memory CD4+ T cells from blood. These receptors were obtained from a woman between 18 and 29 years old in good health.

The table lists this clone with a few counts. This chain uses TRBV29-1 with TRBJ2-3; D is unclear. Germline CDR1 reads SQVTM; CDR2 reads ANQGSEA. The germline V and J ends were trimmed by 8 bases and 8 bases, with 11 bases remaining between them. The CDR3 is made up of 10 amino acids. In DNA form, the CDR3 reads TGCAGCATTGGGTACGGTACGCAGTATTTT. As protein: CSIGYGTQYF.

The chain is built from TRBV6-5 and TRBJ2-4, with 7 bases lining up with TRBD2. The CDR3 sequence is 13 residues long. Germline V CDR1 and CDR2: MNHEY, SVGAGI. The V and J ends lost 5 bases and 8 bases, in that order; junction bases with no gene match: 6. Here the CDR3 reads CASSRTREDIQYF. CDR3 DNA sequence: TGTGCCAGCAGTCGGACTAGGGAGGACATTCAGTACTTC.

This sequence joins TRBV4-1 and TRBJ2-1, with 7 bases matching TRBD2. CDR3 length: 14 residues. V gave up 3 bases and J gave up 2 bases; unmatched junction bases: 1. Germline assignment: CDR1 MGHRA and CDR2 YSYEKL. For the CDR3, the DNA is TGCGCCAGCAGCCATAGCGGGCCCTACAATGAGCAGTTCTTC. It specifies CASSHSGPYNEQFF.

This clone has just a few counts. The genes are TRBV28 and TRBJ1-1; no clear D. This CDR3 has 14 amino acids. CDR1 MDHEN and CDR2 SYDVKM come from the germline V gene. Trimming removed 5 bases from V and 1 base from J, with 11 bases in between. The CDR3 spells CASSRRAGNTEAFF. CDR3 bases: TGTGCCAGCAGTCGGCGCGCAGGGAACACTGAAGCTTTCTTT.

The CDR3 DNA is TGTGCCAGCAGCCCCGCCGGGAGACAGCCCCAGCATTTT. The encoded protein is CASSPAGRQPQHF. The gene calls are TRBV27 and TRBJ1-5, with D hard to call. The V end was cut by 6 bases, the J end by 7 bases, with 13 bases between. This CDR3 has 13 residues. The V gene's germline CDR1 is MNHEY and CDR2 SMNVEV (reference sequence).

The rearrangement links TRBV9 to TRBJ2-1, with 11 bases fitting TRBD2. Germline V gene lookup returns CDR1 SGDLS and CDR2 YYNGEE. The V segment lost 0 bases and the J segment 7 bases; nucleotides outside the gene matches: 3. The length of the CDR3 is 15 residues. The CDR3 bases are TGTGCCAGCAGCGTAGAACTAGCGGGAGCTAATGAGCAGTTCTTC. This codes for CASSVELAGANEQFF.

This clone was observed a few times. The V gene is TRBV5-4, the J gene TRBJ2-1, with 14 bases matching TRBD2. Unmatched junction bases numbered 6, after V lost 4 bases and J lost 6 bases. Looked up from germline, CDR1 is SGHNT and CDR2 is YYREEE (reference sequence). This CDR3 is 16 amino acids long. The DNA for the CDR3 is TGTGCCAGCAGCACTGGGACTAGCGGGAGAGGCAATGAGCAGTTCTTC. Protein: CASSTGTSGRGNEQFF.

The chain couples TRBV6-1 to TRBJ2-7; 7 bases agree with TRBD1. The V gene's germline CDR1 is MNHNS and CDR2 SASEGT. The CDR3 consists of 15 residues. The J segment lost 3 bases and the V segment lost 2 bases, leaving 7 bases of the junction unmatched. CDR3 in DNA: TGTGCCAGCAGTGAATTTAGTCACAGGGGCTACGAGCAGTACTTC. Encoded protein: CASSEFSHRGYEQYF.

This clone was detected only a few times. This chain uses TRBV10-3 with TRBJ2-3, with a possible D match to TRBD2 (5 bases). Trimming cost V 3 bases and J 6 bases, with 7 bases left between them. Germline assignment: CDR1 ENHRY and CDR2 SYGVKD. The CDR3 extends over 12 amino acids. CDR3: CAISDSGDTQYF. CDR3 DNA: TGTGCCATCAGTGATTCGGGGGATACGCAGTATTTT.

This chain's CDR3 is CASSLPRDRGRHEQFF. The CDR3 nucleotides are TGTGCCAGCAGCCTGCCAAGGGACAGGGGGAGGCATGAGCAGTTCTTC. The rearrangement uses TRBV14 and TRBJ2-1, with 11 bases lining up with TRBD1. Germline loops: CDR1 SGHDN, CDR2 FVKESK. After removal of 4 bases from V and 8 bases from J, the junction contained 10 bases not matched to a gene. The CDR3 covers 16 residues.

The chain is built from TRBV9 and TRBJ2-5, with 13 bases that match TRBD2. The V and J ends lost 4 bases and 4 bases, in that order; junction bases with no gene match: 4. The CDR3 runs 15 residues. Germline CDR1 reads SGDLS; CDR2 reads YYNGEE. The DNA of the CDR3 is TGTGCCAGCAGCCCCTGGACTAGCGGGGGAGAGACCCAGTACTTC. This codes for CASSPWTSGGETQYF. Full variable domain (rest looked up from reference TRBV9 and TRBJ2-5): DSGVTQTPKHLITATGQRVTLRCSPRSGDLSVYWYQQSLDQGLQFLIQYYNGEERAKGNILERFSAQQFPDLHSELNLSSLELGDSALYFCASSPWTSGGETQYFGPGTRLLVL.

There are a few counts of this clone. The genes are TRBV10-3 and TRBJ2-5; 10 bases map to TRBD2. The length of the CDR3 is 14 residues. J gave up 8 bases and V 10 bases, and 13 bases lay outside the gene matches. Germline values: CDR1 ENHRY, CDR2 SYGVKD. This CDR3 is CATGQTSGIETQYF. CDR3 nucleotide sequence: TGTGCCACGGGGCAAACTAGCGGGATTGAAACCCAGTACTTC.

The chain combines TRBV27 with TRBJ2-7; possible D gene TRBD1, 6 bases. The length of the CDR3 is 14 residues. Germline CDR1 MNHEY, CDR2 SMNVEV (reference sequence). Trimming removed 3 bases at V and 4 bases at J, with 13 bases between. The CDR3 loop is CASSFQQGVYEQYF. In nucleotides, the CDR3 is TGTGCCAGCAGTTTCCAACAGGGAGTTTACGAGCAGTACTTC.